These 9 T cell receptor beta chains were all obtained from the same sample, sequenced in a study of blood T cell repertoires in COVID-19. Assay used: immunoSEQ multiplex PCR; TCRdb lists only in-frame clones, some missing. The profile shows some 230,000 clones, approximately 80% of them singletons. Sequencing used peripheral blood. These receptors came from a woman aged 60-75 years who had recovered from COVID-19.

V and J are TRBV30 and TRBJ2-7; D may be TRBD2 (7 bases). Per the germline V gene, CDR1 is GTSNPN and CDR2 is SVGIG (reference sequence). Trimming cost V 0 bases and J 11 bases, with 11 bases left between them. This CDR3 comprises 11 residues. The CDR3 is CAWSVGGREYF. The CDR3 DNA follows: TGTGCCTGGAGTGTAGGGGGGAGGGAGTACTTC. Drawing the rest from reference TRBV30 and TRBJ2-7, the complete variable domain is SQTIHQWPATLVQPVGSPLSLECTVEGTSNPNLYWYRQAAGRGLQLLFYSVGIGQISSEVPQNLSASRPQDRQFILSSKKLLLSDSGFYLCAWSVGGREYFGPGTRLTVT.

The chain employs TRBV6-1 and TRBJ2-5, with a tentative D call TRBD1 (6 bases). The V end lost 6 bases, the J end lost 2 bases, and 13 bases lay between the germline ends. The germline V gene has CDR1 MNHNS and CDR2 SASEGT. There are 14 residues in the CDR3. The CDR3 protein is CASSRRTGQETQYF. CDR3 coding DNA: TGTGCCAGCAGCCGGCGAACAGGGCAAGAGACCCAGTACTTC.

The J gene is TRBJ1-1, the V gene TRBV19; maybe TRBD1 (5 bases). Germline CDR1 reads LNHDA; CDR2 reads SQIVND (reference sequence). V was pared by 7 bases and J by 4 bases, with 13 bases between. This CDR3 region has 13 residues. CDR3 residues: CASNPGHPTEAFF. CDR3 coding DNA: TGTGCCAGTAACCCAGGACACCCCACTGAAGCTTTCTTT.

The rearrangement uses TRBV6-1 and TRBJ1-1; D is uncertain. Germline CDR1 reads MNHNS; CDR2 reads SASEGT. The CDR3 is made up of 14 amino acids. V lost 1 base, J lost 4 bases, and 10 bases lay in between. CDR3 amino acids: CASSEVVATTEAFF. The CDR3 DNA reads as TGTGCCAGCAGTGAAGTAGTAGCAACCACTGAAGCTTTCTTT.

This clone occurred a few times. The chain employs TRBV5-6 and TRBJ2-7; D is unresolved. The CDR3 runs 11 residues. From germline, CDR1 is SGHDT and CDR2 YYEEEE. Trimming removed 1 base from V and 4 bases from J, with 3 bases in between. The CDR3 DNA is TGTGCCAGCAGCTTGTATTACGAGCAGTACTTC. Amino acid sequence: CASSLYYEQYF.

This clone turned up a few times. The gene calls are TRBV10-1 and TRBJ2-1; a possible D gene is TRBD2 (7 bases). Germline loops: CDR1 WNHNN, CDR2 SYGVQD (reference sequence). The CDR3 extends over 15 amino acids. Trimming took 6 bases from V and 0 from J, leaving 12 bases between them. CDR3 region: CASRGGGGSYNEQFF. CDR3 in DNA: TGCGCCAGCAGGGGAGGGGGAGGCTCCTACAATGAGCAGTTCTTC.

The V gene is TRBV3-1 (or the pseudogene TRBV3-2), the J gene TRBJ1-5, with a tentative D call TRBD1 (6 bases). V dropped 1 base and J dropped 4 bases, with 11 bases sitting between them. Germline assignment: CDR1 LGHDT and CDR2 YNNKEL (reference sequence). This CDR3 contains 15 residues. This CDR3 is CASSQGQVRNQPQHF. The CDR3 nucleotides read TGTGCCAGCAGCCAAGGACAGGTGAGAAATCAGCCCCAGCATTTT.

V is TRBV7-9 and J is TRBJ1-1; weak D call: TRBD1 (6 bases). The germline V and J ends were trimmed by 1 base and 3 bases, with 18 bases remaining between them. In germline, CDR1 is SEHNR, CDR2 FQNEAQ (reference sequence). This CDR3 is 17 amino acids long. Here the CDR3 DNA reads TGTGCCAGCAGCTTAGAGATGCAGGGGAGACAGTACACTGAAGCTTTCTTT. Protein: CASSLEMQGRQYTEAFF.

This clone occurred once. The chain carries TRBV28 and TRBJ1-2, with D possibly TRBD1 on 5 matching bases. This CDR3 has 13 residues. CDR1 is MDHEN, CDR2 SYDVKM, per germline. The germline V and J ends were trimmed by 8 bases and 8 bases, with 18 bases remaining between them. As DNA, the CDR3 is TGTGCCAGCGCGTCCGACTGGAGGGGAGGCTACACCTTC. Protein product: CASASDWRGGYTF.